This T cell receptor beta chain emerged from a study of T cell changes during pregnancy in multiple sclerosis. The V gene's germline CDR1 is SGHAT and CDR2 FQNNGV. The length of the CDR3 is 14 residues. V was cut by 3 bases and J by 7 bases, with 16 bases left in between. This clone was detected only once. Generated by immunoSEQ multiplex PCR, the TCRdb table keeps only in-frame clones and is missing some. This sample has tens of thousands of clones, with about 95% found just once. This sample comprised peripheral blood, obtained in the third trimester of pregnancy. This clonotype was sampled from a female donor with multiple sclerosis, enrolled in a pregnancy study. This chain connects TRBV11-2 to TRBJ2-7, with a possible D match to TRBD1 (5 bases). CDR3 in amino acids: CASSFEGELREQYF. CDR3 bases: TGTGCCAGCAGCTTTGAAGGGGAATTAAGAGAGCAGTACTTC.